A selection of T cell receptor beta chains follows, all from one sample in a study of OX40 agonist ivuxolimab in advanced cancers. Sequencing used immunoSEQ multiplex PCR; TCRdb keeps in-frame clones, though not all of them. The table records 60,000 to 80,000 clones, roughly 85% of them present only once. The sequences come from CD4+ or CD8+ T cells sorted from blood, collected in a trial of the OX40 agonist ivuxolimab. These receptors were taken from an adult with an advanced solid tumor such as melanoma, head and neck, liver or kidney cancer. CDR3s include the opening cysteine and the closing phenylalanine or tryptophan. D genes are given only for firm matches. Clone size is not always given. Where it is, it says once, few, many or a class for expanded clones.

D	V	size	J	DNA	CDR3
.	TRBV7-9	.	TRBJ2-1	TGTGCCATCAACCTTGGTGGCAATGAGCAGTTCTTC	CAINLGGNEQFF
.	TRBV21-1	.	TRBJ1-5	TGTGCCAGCATCGTTAGGAGTTGGTTGGGGTCCGGGCAGCCCCAGCATTTT	CASIVRSWLGSGQPQHF
TRBD1	TRBV11-3	.	TRBJ1-1	TGTGCCAGCAGCTTAGGGGGACAGTTCTCCGAAGCTTTCTTT	CASSLGGQFSEAFF
.	TRBV2	.	TRBJ2-3	TGTGCCAGCAGTGCCCGGTGGCGTGGCACAGATACGCAGTATTTT	CASSARWRGTDTQYF
TRBD2	TRBV6-5	.	TRBJ2-7	TGTGCCAGCAGTCGACTAGCGGGGAACTACGAGCAGTACTTC	CASSRLAGNYEQYF
.	TRBV9	few	TRBJ2-1	TGTGCCAGCACGAGAGGGGGGCCCTACAATGAGCAGTTCTTC	CASTRGGPYNEQFF
.	TRBV9	.	TRBJ1-1	TGTGCCAGCGGGAGGATGAACACTGAAGCTTTCTTT	CASGRMNTEAFF
TRBD2	TRBV5-1	.	TRBJ2-5	TGCGCCAGCAGCTCCCTTAGCGGGGGGCCCCAAGAGACCCAGTACTTC	CASSSLSGGPQETQYF
.	TRBV2	once	TRBJ1-2	TGTGCCATCAACCTGGGGGGCTACACCTTC	CAINLGGYTF
.	TRBV7-6	.	TRBJ2-6	TGTGCCAGCAGCTTAACGAGCTCTGGGGCCAACGTCCTGACTTTC	CASSLTSSGANVLTF
.	TRBV19	medium-sized	TRBJ1-5	TGTGCCAGTAGTACCCGGACAGCGGGGGGGATTCAGCCCCAGCATTTT	CASSTRTAGGIQPQHF
.	TRBV19	.	TRBJ1-1	TGTGCCAGTAGTATACGGGCTGAAGCTTTCTTT	CASSIRAEAFF
.	TRBV5-1	.	TRBJ2-5	TGCGCCAGCAGAATTATGATCCAAGAGACCCAGTACTTC	CASRIMIQETQYF
TRBD2	TRBV5-1	.	TRBJ2-3	TGCGCCAGCGCCCGGGAACTAGCGGGGGAGCCAGATACGCAGTATTTT	CASARELAGEPDTQYF
TRBD1	TRBV7-2	.	TRBJ2-7	TGTGCCAGCAGCTCGTTACGCCGTAACGGGGACAGTTACGAGCAGTACTTC	CASSSLRRNGDSYEQYF
.	TRBV19	.	TRBJ1-1	TGTGCCAGTCGGGACGGTGTTACGGGGGGCCTTGAAGCTTTCTTT	CASRDGVTGGLEAFF
TRBD1	TRBV5-1	few	TRBJ1-1	TGCGCCAGCAGCTTGGTACCGGGACAGCAGAACACTGAAGCTTTCTTT	CASSLVPGQQNTEAFF
.	TRBV5-1	.	TRBJ2-6	TGCGCCAGCAGACAGGCCATCCTCTCTGGGGCCAACGTCCTGACTTTC	CASRQAILSGANVLTF
.	TRBV15	.	TRBJ1-2	TGTGCCACCAGCAGAGAGGGGGGAGGGCTCTATGGCTACACCTTC	CATSREGGGLYGYTF
.	TRBV6-5	.	TRBJ1-3	TGTGCCAGCAGCTTTTCGGACAGCTCTGGAAACACCATATATTTT	CASSFSDSSGNTIYF
.	TRBV7-2	.	TRBJ1-2	TGTGCCAGCATCCAATCGGCCAGGGTGCTGTCCCCATATGGCTACACCTTC	CASIQSARVLSPYGYTF
TRBD2	TRBV6-1	.	TRBJ2-3	TGTGCCAGTGGCGGGGGGGCCGATTGGGCAGATACGCAGTATTTT	CASGGGADWADTQYF
.	TRBV2	.	TRBJ1-1	TGTGCCAGCAGGGAACAGGATATGAACACTGAAGCTTTCTTT	CASREQDMNTEAFF
.	TRBV11-2	.	TRBJ1-3	TGTGCCAGCAGCTTCGGGTCCGGAAACACCATATATTTT	CASSFGSGNTIYF
TRBD1	TRBV6-6	.	TRBJ2-4	TGTGCCAGCAGTTACTCTGCCGACAGGGAGAACATTCAGTACTTC	CASSYSADRENIQYF
.	TRBV18	.	TRBJ2-5	TGTGCCAGCTCACCCAGCAGGGAGACCCAGTACTTC	CASSPSRETQYF
TRBD1	TRBV25-1	.	TRBJ1-1	TGTGCCAGCAGTGATATGGGGACAGGGGGCTTGAAGGACACTGAAGCTTTCTTT	CASSDMGTGGLKDTEAFF
TRBD1	TRBV11-2	.	TRBJ1-2	TGTGCCAGCAGCTTCCTAGGACAGGACGACTACACCTTC	CASSFLGQDDYTF
.	TRBV7-2	.	TRBJ2-7	TGTGCCAGCGCCTACAGTCAAGACTCCTACGAGCAGTACTTC	CASAYSQDSYEQYF
.	TRBV5-8	.	TRBJ1-5	TGTGCCAGCAGCTTGGATTATAGCAATCAGCCCCAGCATTTT	CASSLDYSNQPQHF
.	TRBV18	many	TRBJ2-2	TGTGCCAGCTCACCGCGGCCGGAAGCCGGGGAGCTGTTTTTT	CASSPRPEAGELFF
.	TRBV16	.	TRBJ2-7	TGTGCCAGCAGCCGGCCAACGAAACATCCCGCGCAGTACTTC	CASSRPTKHPAQYF
.	TRBV7-3	.	TRBJ1-2	TGTGCCAGCAGCTTAGGCAGAACTAAGGGTGGCTACACCTTC	CASSLGRTKGGYTF
TRBD1	TRBV10-2	.	TRBJ1-5	TGCGCCAGCAACGGACAGGGAGGCAATCAGCCCCAGCATTTT	CASNGQGGNQPQHF
TRBD1	TRBV5-4	.	TRBJ1-2	TGTGCCAGCAGCCGCCCGGGACAGGCCCTCTACGGCTACACCTTC	CASSRPGQALYGYTF
.	TRBV9	.	TRBJ2-7	TGTGCCAGCAGCCCCAGCTCCTACGAGCAGTACTTC	CASSPSSYEQYF
TRBD1	TRBV5-4	.	TRBJ2-7	TGTGCCAGCGGGAAGGGGGCCGCCTACGAGCAGTACTTC	CASGKGAAYEQYF
TRBD1	TRBV5-4	few	TRBJ2-7	TGTGCCAGCAGCACTCGGACAGGGGGCGGCGAGCAGTACTTC	CASSTRTGGGEQYF
.	TRBV4-3	.	TRBJ2-2	TGCGCCAGCAGCCAAGAGGTCGGCGGGGAGCTGTTTTTT	CASSQEVGGELFF
.	TRBV19	.	TRBJ1-5	TGTGCCAGTAGTATATCCCAGACAGGTATTATGCAGCCCCAGCATTTT	CASSISQTGIMQPQHF
TRBD2	TRBV28	few	TRBJ2-3	TGTGCCAGCAGTTTAAGCGGCGGGGGTAGCACAGATACGCAGTATTTT	CASSLSGGGSTDTQYF
TRBD1	TRBV7-2	.	TRBJ1-5	TGTGCCAGCAGTATCGGACAGGGGGCACCGCCCCAGCATTTT	CASSIGQGAPPQHF
.	TRBV18	.	TRBJ2-1	TGTGCCAGCTCACCCACGACAGTGATGAGTGAGCAGTTCTTC	CASSPTTVMSEQFF
.	TRBV11-2	once	TRBJ1-2	TGTGCCAGCAGCTTAGGGGCAAACTATGGCTACACCTTC	CASSLGANYGYTF
TRBD1	TRBV7-3	once	TRBJ2-3	TGTGCCAGCAGCTCCAGAAGGACAGGGACAGATACGCAGTATTTT	CASSSRRTGTDTQYF
.	TRBV7-2	.	TRBJ2-4	TGTGCCAGCACCCCCGTGGGAGGAAACATTCAGTACTTC	CASTPVGGNIQYF
.	TRBV28	once	TRBJ1-1	TGTGCCAGCAGTTTATCCGCGGCGGCAGGGGAAACTGAAGCTTTCTTT	CASSLSAAAGETEAFF
.	TRBV5-8	.	TRBJ1-1	TGTGCCAGCAGCTTTCGAAGACTCATGAACACTGAAGCTTTCTTT	CASSFRRLMNTEAFF
.	TRBV7-9	once	TRBJ2-7	TGTGCCAGCAGCTTAGCGCTGGGGATAACCACCTACGAGCAGTACTTC	CASSLALGITTYEQYF
.	TRBV6-1	.	TRBJ1-2	TGTGCCAGCAGTGATAAGGGTTCCTCAGACTTCTATGGCTACACCTTC	CASSDKGSSDFYGYTF
.	TRBV7-2	few	TRBJ2-5	TGTGCCAGCAGTTTTACCGGGACTCTTCAAGAGACCCAGTACTTC	CASSFTGTLQETQYF
.	TRBV19	.	TRBJ2-3	TGTGCCAGTAAGGTCGGAGGGATAAGCACAGATACGCAGTATTTT	CASKVGGISTDTQYF
.	TRBV5-1	.	TRBJ1-4	TGCGCCAGCAGCTTGGGCCGGGTAGGGGAAAAACTGTTTTTT	CASSLGRVGEKLFF
.	TRBV14	.	TRBJ2-6	TGTGCCAGCAGCCAAGAAACAAAAGAAGGGGGGGCTGGGGCCAACGTCCTGACTTTC	CASSQETKEGGAGANVLTF
.	TRBV28	.	TRBJ2-2	TGTGCCAGCGAGTGGGGCGCGAACACCGGGGAGCTGTTTTTT	CASEWGANTGELFF
TRBD1	TRBV28	.	TRBJ1-5	TGTGCCAGCAGTCGACAGGGGGCCGGACAGCCCCAGCATTTT	CASSRQGAGQPQHF
TRBD2	TRBV11-3	.	TRBJ2-3	TGTGCCAGCAGCTTGAGGACTAGCGGGGGGAGTCCTCGAACAGATACGCAGTATTTT	CASSLRTSGGSPRTDTQYF
TRBD1	TRBV2	.	TRBJ1-5	TGTGCCAGCAGTCCGACAGGGAATAATCAGCCCCAGCATTTT	CASSPTGNNQPQHF
TRBD1	TRBV11-2	.	TRBJ2-3	TGTGCCAGCAAGGGACAGGGAAGCACAGATACGCAGTATTTT	CASKGQGSTDTQYF
.	TRBV27	.	TRBJ1-2	TGTGCCAGCAGCCCCCAGGGGCGGGCGCCCACTGGCTACACCTTC	CASSPQGRAPTGYTF